This entry concerns a single T cell receptor beta chain. The data were obtained in a study of blood T cell repertoires in COVID-19. Study-wide context: There were acute and convalescent COVID-19 samples, and they came from the United States, Italy and Spain. PBMCs, B-cell-depleted T cells, or T cells were the source of the cDNA or gDNA that made up the material.

The CDR3 is made up of 16 amino acids. The germline V gene encodes CDR1 SGHNT and CDR2 YENEEA. Trimming at V came to 1 base and at J to 7 bases, leaving 7 bases not matched to a gene. Authors' analysis steps: Nucleated cell counts were estimated from reference gene primer amplification. Generated by immunoSEQ multiplex PCR, the TCRdb table keeps only in-frame clones and is missing some. The DNA gave D and trimming, while V, J and clone size come from that table. The sample has some 250,000 clones, around four fifths seen once. The chain uses TRBV11-3 and TRBJ2-1, with 10 bases lining up with TRBD2. This receptor was identified in a man between 40 and 49 years old with active or convalescent COVID-19. The sample was peripheral blood. The CDR3 sequence: CASSLGLAGARNEQFF. The CDR3 DNA reads as TGTGCCAGCAGCTTAGGGCTAGCGGGAGCGAGGAATGAGCAGTTCTTC.